This entry features one T cell receptor beta chain sequence. This clone was detected once. The antigen it binds to is not known. One base away there is no much larger clone; base qualities are not given. The sample belongs to a study of somatic mutations in cytotoxic T cells in rheumatoid arthritis (dated by TCRdb to 2016 to 2017). Background on the whole study: Peripheral blood (approximately 32 ml EDTA) was collected from patients immediately after diagnosis and before any treatment began. Some V beta antibody-stained T-cell populations were flow-sorted on a FACSAria II or Sony SH800 at nearly 100% purity, and sorted V beta1+ cells also underwent TCRB sequencing. The study asked whether expanded CD8+ T-cell clones in newly diagnosed, untreated rheumatoid arthritis carry somatic mutations, and used TCRB deep sequencing to characterize clonality. TCRB deep sequencing covered approximately 69 patients with rheumatoid arthritis along with about 20 healthy controls. Patient and control groups had essentially identical median ages. Points the paper makes about the study in general: CD8+ clonality increased with age in patients (Spearman r ≈ 0.5) but not in healthy controls. In about an eighth of the roughly 60 patients the largest CD8+ clone exceeded 20% of CD8+ cells, and several identical CD8+ TCRB sequences were shared between blood and synovial fluid. CD8+ T-cell clonality did not differ significantly between rheumatoid arthritis patients and age-matched healthy controls. The finding that TRBV07 was slightly underrepresented in patients was left unadjusted for multiple comparisons. It was unknown which antigens the expanded CD8+ clones targeted, and their absence from virus-specific databases did not exclude viral specificity.

Sequencing of TCRB CDR3 was done on genomic DNA with the immunoSEQ assay. For the original study's pipeline: Patient CD8+ clones larger than 1% were compared against published virus-specific TCRB sequences, and only a few matched. Nothing other than productive TCRB rearrangements was included in the analyses. Defining a clone by its unique TCRB CDR3 sequence, the study calculated clonality as a productive clonality index derived from Shannon entropy. To calculate repertoire overlap between two samples, the template counts of each clone were considered relative to each sample's total templates. A correlation with a Spearman r of about 0.57 was found between V-gene usage by flow cytometry and V-gene usage by TCRB sequencing. TCRdb retrieved this table from immuneACCESS and kept in-frame rearrangements only. Not all clones are present; in checked studies, unresolved V genes account for under half, and no reason is known for the remainder. Clone size and the V and J calls come from that table; the DNA yielded D and trimming. In all, the sample holds around 15,000 clones, and 70% to 75% of those were seen once. 11% to 15% of the sample goes to the ten largest clones.

CDR1 SQVTM and CDR2 ANQGSEA were looked up in the germline V gene. From the cysteine up to the phenylalanine, the CDR3 has a length of 14 residues. Only the CDR3 portion is preserved as DNA: 42 bases, with reading frame beginning at the first base. Germline trimming: 6 bases from V, 3 bases from J; junction bases outside gene matches: 8. CD4+ and CD8+ cells were isolated by positive magnetic bead selection on an AutoMACS, and purity was checked by flow cytometry. Initial screening for clonal expansions relied on flow cytometry with a TCR V beta antibody panel, after which sorted CD8+ fractions underwent TCRB deep sequencing for characterization. Peripheral blood mononuclear cells were isolated by Ficoll-Paque PLUS density gradient separation. DNA was extracted from CD4-enriched, CD8-enriched or PBMC samples with Nucleospin Tissue or Tissue XS kits and quantified with a Qubit 2.0 fluorometer.

The sample comprised CD8+ T cells sorted from blood. Recombination linked TRBV29-1 to TRBJ2-7; 10 bases in the junction line up with TRBD1. This receptor was identified in an adult with rheumatoid arthritis. The DNA sequence is given as TGCAGCGTCCTGGGAGGGGACAGGGGCTACGAGCAGTACTTC. This is translated as CSVLGGDRGYEQYF.